Described below is a single TCR beta chain sequence and its context. Its antigen is not identified. Other nucleotide sequences from this sample produce the same CDR3. Using immunoSEQ multiplex PCR, the repertoire was profiled, and TCRdb retains in-frame clones only, with some absent. Of approximately 80,000 clones in the sample, roughly 84% were seen once. This sample was taken from a study of cytotoxic CD8 clonotypes in ibrutinib-treated CLL. Across the whole study: Mean per-sample yields comprised roughly 280,000 productive templates and around 92,000 productive rearrangements. The study's findings and limits: Increased clonality at ibrutinib response gave way to a return toward baseline at progression. Samples from sustained-remission and progressing patients were taken at different times.

Germline CDR1 SNHLY, CDR2 FYNNEI. V was clipped by 6 bases and J by 8 bases; unmatched bases: 1. CDR3 length equals 11 residues. Here the sequenced sample was PBMCs, taken before ibrutinib treatment. This TCR was recovered from a human donor with chronic lymphocytic leukemia. The chain combines TRBV2 with TRBJ2-1, with 7 bases that match TRBD2. The CDR3 here is CASSGGYEQFF. CDR3 bases: TGTGCCAGCAGCGGGGGGTATGAGCAGTTCTTC.